This T cell receptor beta chain was recorded in a study of cytomegalovirus exposure and HLA in healthy donors. Study-wide findings and caveats: Some TCR beta chains (roughly 160 of them) were listed as cytomegalovirus-associated. 87-base-pair reads could not separate some V segments, including TRBV6-2 and TRBV6-3.

60 Vbeta and 13 Jbeta primers were used in PCR. The method was immunoSEQ multiplex PCR; TCRdb's version includes in-frame clones alone and lacks a portion of them. The sample has around 170,000 clones; around 80% are singletons. Notes on this clone: Its target is not known.

Deletions cut 4 bases from V and 3 bases from J, with 15 bases between. The CDR3 loop spans 15 amino acids. The germline gives CDR1 MNHEY, CDR2 SVGAGI. Sequencing input: PBMCs. This clonotype was sampled from a woman aged 45-60 years in good health and CMV-seropositive. The chain recombines TRBV6-5 with TRBJ1-1; no clear D gene. The CDR3 DNA is TGTGCCAGCAGTTTTGACCGGACTAGGTACACTGAAGCTTTCTTT. Encoded protein: CASSFDRTRYTEAFF.